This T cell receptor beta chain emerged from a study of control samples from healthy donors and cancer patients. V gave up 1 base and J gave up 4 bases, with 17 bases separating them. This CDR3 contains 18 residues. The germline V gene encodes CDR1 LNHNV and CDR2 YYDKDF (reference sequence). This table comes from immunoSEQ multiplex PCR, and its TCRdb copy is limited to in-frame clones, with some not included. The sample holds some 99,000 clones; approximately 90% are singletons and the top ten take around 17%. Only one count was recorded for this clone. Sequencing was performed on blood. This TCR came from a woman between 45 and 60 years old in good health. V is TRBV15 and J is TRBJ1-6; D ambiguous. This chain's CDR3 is CATSRVATSQSYNSPLHF. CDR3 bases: TGTGCCACCAGCAGAGTCGCGACCTCTCAAAGTTATAATTCACCCCTCCACTTT.